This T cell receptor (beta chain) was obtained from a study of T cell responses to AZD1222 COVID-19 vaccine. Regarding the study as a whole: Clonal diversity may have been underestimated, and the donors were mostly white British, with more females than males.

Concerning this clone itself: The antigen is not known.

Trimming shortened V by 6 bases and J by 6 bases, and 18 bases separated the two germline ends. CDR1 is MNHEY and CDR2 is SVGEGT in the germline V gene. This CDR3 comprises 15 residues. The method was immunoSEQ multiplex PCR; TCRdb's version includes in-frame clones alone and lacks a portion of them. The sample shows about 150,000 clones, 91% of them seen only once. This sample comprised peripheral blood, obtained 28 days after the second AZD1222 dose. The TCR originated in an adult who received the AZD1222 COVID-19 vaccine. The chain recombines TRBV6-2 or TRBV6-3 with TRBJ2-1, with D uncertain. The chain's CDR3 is CASSPGPEAFNEQFF. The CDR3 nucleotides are TGTGCCAGCAGCCCCGGGCCCGAAGCGTTCAATGAGCAGTTCTTC.